Presented here are 3 T cell receptor beta chains from one specimen sequenced in a study of Graves' ophthalmopathy and Graves' hyperthyroidism. Amplified material comprised TCR beta CDR3 regions derived from RNA transcripts. First-round RT-PCR with HTBI primers preceded a second-round multiplex PCR. TCRdb called the multiplex PCR reads again in MiXCR, with one record for every CDR3 protein. The sample lists roughly 700,000 distinct CDR3 sequences; 40% were seen once. Sequencing was done on a sample of peripheral blood. Every receptor here comes from an adult man with Graves' ophthalmopathy.

The CDR3 DNA reads TGTGCCAGCAGAGCTAAACAAGGACAGGGGCGGAACGAGCAGTACTTC. It specifies CASRAKQGQGRNEQYF. The chain joins TRBV25-1 to TRBJ2-7; the match to TRBD1 covers 9 bases. The CDR3 length is 16 residues. Germline CDR1 is MGHDK and CDR2 is SYGVNS. The V segment lost 6 bases and the J segment 5 bases; nucleotides outside the gene matches: 14.

On this clonotype itself: Compared with germline, one end of the junction differs, possibly owing to a read error. CDR3 in DNA: TGCGCCAGCAGCCCAAACCCCGGGGGCAATCAGCCCCAGCATTTT. This sequence encodes CASSPNPGGNQPQHF. This chain uses TRBV9 with TRBJ1-5; D uncertain. This CDR3 has 15 amino acids. Germline assignment: CDR1 SGDLS and CDR2 YYNGEE.

This clonotype was picked up many times. The V call is TRBV24-1, the J call TRBJ1-5; 10 positions agree with TRBD1. Trimming at V came to 11 bases and at J to 5 bases, leaving 11 bases not matched to a gene. The CDR3 is 15 amino acids. The V gene's germline CDR1 is KGHDR and CDR2 SFDVKD. The CDR3 is CASRPGTGAYQPQHF. The CDR3 region has the DNA TGTGCCAGCAGACCCGGGACAGGGGCTTATCAGCCCCAGCATTTT.